What follows are 32 T cell receptor beta chains derived from one specimen sequenced in a study of blood T cell repertoires in COVID-19. Assay: immunoSEQ multiplex PCR; the TCRdb copy retains only in-frame clones and omits some. The data show 150,000 to 190,000 clones, approximately 82% seen once. The source material was peripheral blood. These receptors all stem from a woman aged 45-65 years with acute or convalescent COVID-19.

The chain recombines TRBV27 with TRBJ2-7; D is unresolved. Deletions cut 5 bases from V and 3 bases from J, with 14 bases between. The CDR3 extends over 14 amino acids. CDR1 and CDR2 (germline): MNHEY, SMNVEV (reference sequence). The CDR3 DNA is TGTGCCAGCAGTCCAATGGGCGAACTCTACGAGCAGTACTTC. It yields the protein CASSPMGELYEQYF.

This clone was observed a few times. This chain links TRBV6-6 with TRBJ2-7; 8 bases agree with TRBD1. This CDR3 has 15 residues. CDR1 and CDR2 (germline): MNHNY, SVGAGI (reference sequence). Unmatched junction bases numbered 7, after V lost 2 bases and J lost 4 bases. CDR3 protein: CASSYPDRGHYEQYF. DNA of the CDR3: TGTGCCAGCAGTTACCCCGACAGGGGACATTACGAGCAGTACTTC.

This CDR3 reads CASSSLGHATRGTQYF. In DNA, the CDR3 is TGTGCCAGCAGCTCCCTGGGACATGCAACCCGAGGGACCCAGTACTTC. The chain has TRBV5-6 and TRBJ2-5; D is perhaps TRBD1 (6 bases). The CDR3 is 16 amino acids. Germline-derived CDR1 and CDR2 are SGHDT and YYEEEE. V dropped 3 bases and J dropped 7 bases, with 22 bases sitting between them.

This clone was seen just once. The V and J genes are TRBV6-2 or TRBV6-3 and TRBJ1-1; no clear D gene. V shed 0 bases and J shed 2 bases, with 13 bases lying between them. The CDR3 covers 16 residues. CDR1 and CDR2 from the germline V gene are MNHEY and SVGEGT. The CDR3 DNA follows: TGTGCCAGCAGTTACTCGATTAACACACGTAACACTGAAGCTTTCTTT. It is translated as CASSYSINTRNTEAFF.

V gene TRBV7-2 combines with J gene TRBJ2-1; 8 bases line up with TRBD2. Germline V gene lookup returns CDR1 SGHTA and CDR2 FQGNSA. Germline trimming cut 4 bases from V and 8 bases from J; bases unmatched to any gene: 7. CDR3 size: 14 residues. Written as DNA, the CDR3 is TGTGCCAGCAGCTCCTTCGGGAGGGTACATGAGCAGTTCTTC. Its protein is CASSSFGRVHEQFF.

The chain recombines TRBV5-4 with TRBJ1-2; D is uncertain. This CDR3 is built from 13 residues. In germline, CDR1 is SGHNT, CDR2 YYREEE (reference sequence). The germline V and J ends were trimmed by 3 bases and 0 bases, with 6 bases remaining between them. The CDR3 region has the DNA TGTGCCAGCAGCTCCGGAGCTAACTATGGCTACACCTTC. The encoded protein is CASSSGANYGYTF.

The chain recombines TRBV6-6 with TRBJ2-7; maybe TRBD1 (6 bases). The CDR3 has 15 residues. Looked up from germline, CDR1 is MNHNY and CDR2 is SVGAGI (reference sequence). V was cut by 6 bases and J by 4 bases, with 19 bases left in between. CDR3 bases: TGTGCCAGCAGAAGAGGACAGCTCCCCGGTTACGAGCAGTACTTC. Residues: CASRRGQLPGYEQYF.

The chain joins TRBV18 to TRBJ1-3; 8 bases fit TRBD1. With V trimmed by 3 bases and J by 2 bases, 12 bases remained unmatched. Germline CDR1 is KGHSH and CDR2 is LQKENI. The CDR3 extends over 18 amino acids. CDR3 DNA: TGTGCCAGCTCACCCTTACAGACAGGGGCGTCTACTGGAAACACCATATATTTT. As protein: CASSPLQTGASTGNTIYF.

Written as DNA, the CDR3 is TGCGCCAGCAGCTTGGGGACAGGGGATAATTCACCCCTCCACTTT. It is translated as CASSLGTGDNSPLHF. The chain recombines TRBV5-1 with TRBJ1-6, with TRBD1 matching 9 bases. The CDR3 extends over 15 amino acids. V trimming: 0 bases; J trimming: 5 bases; junction bases outside the gene matches: 0. CDR1 and CDR2 from the germline V gene are SGHRS and YFSETQ.

The CDR3 sequence is CASRGGKGGLMETQYF. Written as DNA, the CDR3 is TGTGCCAGCAGGGGAGGTAAGGGCGGGCTTATGGAGACCCAGTACTTC. The rearrangement links TRBV3-1 (or the pseudogene TRBV3-2) to TRBJ2-5; D is perhaps TRBD2 (6 bases). Trimming left V 6 bases short and J 5 bases short, with 22 bases between. CDR3 length equals 16 residues. The germline V gene encodes CDR1 LGHDT and CDR2 YNNKEL (reference sequence).

The chain uses TRBV5-5 and TRBJ2-2; D gene unclear. With 0 bases removed from V and 6 bases from J, the gap between germline ends came to 12 bases. The CDR3 runs to 15 residues. CDR1 and CDR2 from the germline V gene are SGHKS and YYEKEE (reference sequence). The chain's CDR3 is CASSLAAVDSGELFF. The CDR3 DNA follows: TGTGCCAGCAGCTTGGCGGCGGTTGATTCCGGGGAGCTGTTTTTT.

A remark on this clone: Other nucleotide sequences from this sample produce the same CDR3. The V and J genes are TRBV5-1 and TRBJ2-7; the D gene is possibly TRBD2 (6 bases). Per the germline V gene, CDR1 is SGHRS and CDR2 is YFSETQ. Trimming shortened V by 3 bases and J by 1 base, and 14 bases separated the two germline ends. The CDR3 consists of 15 residues. The CDR3 DNA sequence: TGCGCCAGCAGCTCGACCGGACTAAGATCCTACGAGCAGTACTTC. The encoded protein is CASSSTGLRSYEQYF.

V and J are TRBV28 and TRBJ2-1, with a possible D match to TRBD2 (5 bases). This CDR3 has 16 residues. Germline V gene sequence: CDR1 MDHEN, CDR2 SYDVKM. V was shortened by 4 bases and J by 4 bases, with 17 bases between the two germline ends. CDR3 sequence reads: CASSYAPGLLYNEQFF. The CDR3 nucleotides read TGTGCCAGCAGTTATGCTCCCGGACTCCTATACAATGAGCAGTTCTTC.

The rearrangement links TRBV6-5 to TRBJ2-6, with a possible D match to TRBD1 (6 bases). Germline CDR1 is MNHEY and CDR2 is SVGAGI. Trimming removed 6 bases at V and 4 bases at J, with 10 bases between. This CDR3 comprises 14 residues. Here the CDR3 DNA reads TGTGCCAGCAGGGACAGTTCCGGGGCCAACGTCCTGACTTTC. This codes for CASRDSSGANVLTF.

This rearrangement joins TRBV7-2 to TRBJ1-4; D uncertain. This CDR3 comprises 15 residues. Germline V gene lookup returns CDR1 SGHTA and CDR2 FQGNSA. Trimming stripped 2 bases from V and 4 bases from J, with 11 bases between. The CDR3 sequence: CASSLNPGFNEKLFF. The DNA of the CDR3 is TGTGCCAGCAGCTTAAATCCAGGTTTTAATGAAAAACTGTTTTTT.

This clone has only one observation. The chain uses TRBV19 and TRBJ1-1, with D tentatively TRBD1 (6 bases). Deletions cut 6 bases from V and 1 base from J, with 12 bases between. This CDR3 has 14 amino acids. Per the germline V gene, CDR1 is LNHDA and CDR2 is SQIVND (reference sequence). CDR3 residues: CASRVGGQNTEAFF. The CDR3 coding sequence is TGTGCCAGTAGGGTTGGGGGACAGAACACTGAAGCTTTCTTT.

V and J are TRBV13 and TRBJ2-7, with 7 positions matching TRBD2. Germline V gene sequence: CDR1 PRHDT, CDR2 FYEKMQ (reference sequence). The V segment lost 5 bases and the J segment 0 bases; nucleotides outside the gene matches: 10. The CDR3 spans 16 residues. The CDR3 DNA is TGTGCCAGCAGCGGGACCGAGCGGGGAGGCTCCTACGAGCAGTACTTC. Translating gives CASSGTERGGSYEQYF.

The genes are TRBV6-2 or TRBV6-3 and TRBJ2-7; tentatively, D is TRBD1 (7 bases). Germline V gene lookup returns CDR1 MNHEY and CDR2 SVGEGT. The CDR3 extends over 17 amino acids. Trimming took 6 bases from V and 3 from J, leaving 24 bases between them. DNA of the CDR3: TGTGCCAGCAGACCTCTCCCCCTTGCGGGACAGAACTACGAGCAGTACTTC. Translated, it gives CASRPLPLAGQNYEQYF.

This chain joins TRBV7-2 and TRBJ2-5; the D gene is possibly TRBD2 (5 bases). Trimming removed 1 base at V and 1 base at J, with 7 bases between. The CDR3 contains 14 residues. CDR1 SGHTA and CDR2 FQGNSA come from the germline V gene. Here the CDR3 reads CASSLGRFQETQYF. For the CDR3, the DNA is TGTGCCAGCAGCTTAGGGAGGTTCCAAGAGACCCAGTACTTC. Full variable domain (remainder filled in from reference TRBV7-2 and TRBJ2-5): GAGVSQSPSNKVTEKGKDVELRCDPISGHTALYWYRQSLGQGLEFLIYFQGNSAPDKSGLPSDRFSAERTGGSVSTLTIQRTQQEDSAVYLCASSLGRFQETQYFGPGTRLLVL.

The chain is built from TRBV2 and TRBJ2-1, with D possibly TRBD2 on 6 matching bases. The CDR3 is made up of 12 amino acids. Per the germline V gene, CDR1 is SNHLY and CDR2 is FYNNEI. Trimming removed 4 bases at V and 10 bases at J, with 11 bases between. DNA of the CDR3: TGTGCCAGCAGTGGGGGGGTAAGGGAGCAGTTCTTC. Translating gives CASSGGVREQFF.

The chain has TRBV4-2 and TRBJ1-3, with 7 bases lining up with TRBD1. Germline V gene lookup returns CDR1 LGHNA and CDR2 YNFKEQ. The length of the CDR3 is 17 residues. The V segment lost 4 bases and the J segment 3 bases; nucleotides outside the gene matches: 12. Written as DNA, the CDR3 is TGTGCCAGCAGCCTTTTTTCCGGGACAGAGAATGGAAACACCATATATTTT. Amino acid sequence: CASSLFSGTENGNTIYF.

J is TRBJ2-2 and V is TRBV5-1; possibly TRBD2 for D (7 bases). V was pared by 1 base and J by 4 bases, with 14 bases between. The CDR3 length is 16 residues. Germline V lookup: CDR1 SGHRS, CDR2 YFSETQ. CDR3 sequence (DNA): TGCGCCAGCAGCTTGAGGGCGGGGGCCTCCACCGGGGAGCTGTTTTTT. This gives the protein CASSLRAGASTGELFF.

The rearrangement joins TRBV7-3 to TRBJ2-2, with D perhaps matching TRBD2 (7 bases). CDR1 is SGHTA and CDR2 is FQGTGA in the germline V gene. The V gene lost 6 bases and the J gene lost 3 bases, with 17 bases spanning the gap. The CDR3 consists of 16 residues. DNA for the CDR3: TGTGCCAGCAGTTCCGTAGGGGGGGCGGACACCGGGGAGCTGTTTTTT. Translating it yields CASSSVGGADTGELFF.

V is TRBV6-6 and J is TRBJ1-2; D is uncertain. The V gene lost 6 bases and the J gene lost 5 bases, with 22 bases spanning the gap. Germline V gene lookup returns CDR1 MNHNY and CDR2 SVGAGI (reference sequence). The CDR3 runs to 16 residues. The CDR3 spells CASRSPRPPEWYGYTF. Here the CDR3 DNA reads TGTGCCAGCAGGAGTCCGCGCCCTCCTGAGTGGTATGGCTACACCTTC.

The rearrangement links TRBV9 to TRBJ1-3, with unresolved D. This CDR3 has 14 amino acids. Germline V gene data show CDR1 as SGDLS and CDR2 as YYNGEE. The ends were cut back, 4 bases at V and 0 bases at J, with 8 bases in the middle. CDR3: CASSQLDSGNTIYF. The CDR3 bases are TGTGCCAGCAGCCAGCTAGACTCTGGAAACACCATATATTTT.

This clone was recorded only once. The rearrangement uses TRBV25-1 and TRBJ2-7; D may be TRBD2 (6 bases). In germline, CDR1 is MGHDK, CDR2 SYGVNS. CDR3 size: 12 residues. V lost 7 bases and J lost 3, with 10 bases in between. The CDR3 region has the DNA TGTGCCAGCAAGACTAGTCTCTACGAGCAGTACTTC. Translated: CASKTSLYEQYF.

The genes are TRBV7-2 and TRBJ2-1; 12 bases fit TRBD2. V lost 2 bases, J lost 4 bases, and 9 bases stayed unmatched. The CDR3 is made up of 18 amino acids. The germline V gene has CDR1 SGHTA and CDR2 FQGNSA. The CDR3 DNA reads as TGTGCCAGCAGCTTATTGACTAGCGGGAGTTTTCGGTACAATGAGCAGTTCTTC. Encoded protein: CASSLLTSGSFRYNEQFF.

The chain joins TRBV7-2 to TRBJ2-1; 13 bases are a match to TRBD2. The V gene's germline CDR1 is SGHTA and CDR2 FQGNSA. J lost 9 bases, V lost 5 bases, and 4 bases had no gene match. The CDR3 is 14 amino acids. For the CDR3, the DNA is TGTGCCAGCAGCACTAGCGGGGGGGCTAGTGAGCAGTTCTTC. Its translation: CASSTSGGASEQFF.

This chain connects TRBV19 to TRBJ1-1, with 8 bases aligning to TRBD1. The CDR3 is 15 residues long. From germline, CDR1 is LNHDA and CDR2 SQIVND (reference sequence). Trimming at V came to 6 bases and at J to 0 bases, leaving 6 bases not matched to a gene. CDR3 sequence (DNA): TGTGCCAGTAGGATCGGACAGGGCGTGAACACTGAAGCTTTCTTT. Protein product: CASRIGQGVNTEAFF.

The gene calls are TRBV6-4 and TRBJ1-5; no definite D call. The V end was cut by 5 bases, the J end by 1 base, with 6 bases between. The CDR3 covers 13 residues. From germline, CDR1 is MRHNA and CDR2 SNTAGT. CDR3 bases: TGTGCCAGCAGTTTTGGCAGCAATCAGCCCCAGCATTTT. This encodes CASSFGSNQPQHF.

This clone was counted between two and nine times. The V gene is TRBV7-3, the J gene TRBJ1-4; D not certain. V shed 4 bases and J shed 7 bases, with 10 bases lying between them. Germline V CDR1 and CDR2: SGHTA, FQGTGA. This CDR3 is 13 amino acids long. CDR3 protein: CASSSGAGEKLFF. The CDR3 nucleotides read TGTGCCAGCAGCTCTGGCGCAGGTGAAAAACTGTTTTTT.

The rearrangement links TRBV18 to TRBJ1-2; maybe TRBD1 (5 bases). Trimming removed 1 base at V and 4 bases at J, with 13 bases between. Germline V gene data show CDR1 as KGHSH and CDR2 as LQKENI. This CDR3 has 15 residues. The CDR3 protein is CASSPRQGRVYGYTF. The CDR3 DNA is TGTGCCAGCTCACCACGGCAGGGTCGGGTCTATGGCTACACCTTC.